The TCR beta chain under discussion was sequenced for a study of blood T cell repertoires in COVID-19. Study-wide background: Both acute and convalescent COVID-19 samples were obtained from the United States, Italy and Spain.

Repertoires were generated with immunoSEQ multiplex PCR, while TCRdb's copy carries only in-frame clones and drops some. This table holds 200,000 or so clones, around four fifths found once. The V gene's germline CDR1 is MDHEN and CDR2 SYDVKM. This CDR3 has 17 amino acids. Germline trimming cut 5 bases from V and 0 bases from J; bases unmatched to any gene: 9. The sample consisted of peripheral blood. This rearrangement joins TRBV28 to TRBJ1-4, with 7 positions matching TRBD1. This TCR was sampled from a woman aged 30 to 39 with acute or convalescent COVID-19. The CDR3 region has the DNA TGTGCCAGCAGTCTTCGCCCTCAGGGGGCAACTAATGAAAAACTGTTTTTT. Translated, it gives CASSLRPQGATNEKLFF.